These T cell receptor beta chains were read from a single sample in a study of identifying expanded T cells in peripheral blood. Using immunoSEQ multiplex PCR, the repertoire was profiled, and TCRdb retains in-frame clones only, with some absent. The data contain about 58,000 clones, more than 70% of them seen just once; the ten biggest clones take up 3.6%. Material: blood. These receptors originate from a person aged 18-70 years in good health. The CDR3 runs from the conserved cysteine through the conserved F or W. A D gene is named only where the DNA matches it firmly. Not all rows give a size; the values are once, few, many and, for expanded clones, a class.

V gene	J gene	D gene	clone size	CDR3 DNA	CDR3 protein
TRBV2	TRBJ2-1	-	once	TGTGCCAGCAGTGACCCAGGGGGAGGCTCCTACAATGAGCAGTTCTTC	CASSDPGGGSYNEQFF
TRBV5-1	TRBJ2-1	-	-	TGCGCCAGCAGCGATACAGCATCGGAGTTCTTC	CASSDTASEFF
TRBV27	TRBJ1-5	TRBD1	-	TGTGCCAGCAGTCAGACAGGGCCTCAGCCCCAGCATTTT	CASSQTGPQPQHF
TRBV11-2	TRBJ1-6	-	-	TGTGCCAGCAGCATGTCGGGAGCCCAGAATTCACCCCTCCACTTT	CASSMSGAQNSPLHF
TRBV2	TRBJ2-3	-	-	TGTGCCAGCAGTGGAGGGCCGGGCACAGATACGCAGTATTTT	CASSGGPGTDTQYF
TRBV19	TRBJ1-2	TRBD1	-	TGTGCCAGTCTACAGACAGGGCTGAACTATGGCTACACCTTC	CASLQTGLNYGYTF
TRBV10-3	TRBJ2-5	TRBD2	once	TGTGCCATCAGTGAGGGGACTAGCGGGGCCGAGACCCAGTACTTC	CAISEGTSGAETQYF
TRBV7-8	TRBJ1-2	-	-	TGTGCCAGCAGCTTAGCTCTTTCGGGCTATGGCTACACCTTC	CASSLALSGYGYTF
TRBV7-2	TRBJ2-5	TRBD2	-	TGTGCCAGCAGTGGGTACGGCGGGGGGGAGACCCAGTACTTC	CASSGYGGGETQYF
TRBV5-8	TRBJ2-1	TRBD1	-	TGTGCCAGCAGCTTAAAGGGACAGGGGCTTAGGGAGCAGTTCTTC	CASSLKGQGLREQFF
TRBV28	TRBJ1-2	-	-	TGTGCCAGCAGTTTGCCAGGAGAACTATATGGCTACACCTTC	CASSLPGELYGYTF
TRBV27	TRBJ1-2	TRBD1	once	TGTGCCAGCAGCCGGACAGGAGAGGGCTACACCTTC	CASSRTGEGYTF
TRBV5-4	TRBJ2-5	TRBD2	-	TGTGCCAGCAGCTTCGCACTAGCGGGACGAGAGACCCAGTACTTC	CASSFALAGRETQYF
TRBV11-2	TRBJ2-7	-	-	TGTGCCAGCAGCGAGGGAGTCGGCTACGAGCAGTACTTC	CASSEGVGYEQYF
TRBV6-4	TRBJ2-1	-	-	TGTGCCATCGCAACCTACAATGAGCAGTTCTTC	CAIATYNEQFF
TRBV5-1	TRBJ2-3	-	-	TGCGCCAGCGCCTCACAAGGTCTCACAGATACGCAGTATTTT	CASASQGLTDTQYF
TRBV7-3	TRBJ2-7	TRBD2	-	TGTGCCAGCAGCCCCGCGACTAGCTGGGTATCGGAGCAGTACTTC	CASSPATSWVSEQYF
TRBV19	TRBJ2-1	TRBD1	once	TGTGCCAGTAGTCCACGACAGGGGTTGTGGAATGAGCAGTTCTTC	CASSPRQGLWNEQFF
TRBV28	TRBJ2-6	TRBD2	-	TGTGCCAGCAGTGCAACTAGCGGTCGCTCTGGGGCCAACGTCCTGACTTTC	CASSATSGRSGANVLTF
TRBV9	TRBJ2-2	-	-	TGTGCCAGCAGCAGGCAGGGTGACACCGGGGAGCTGTTTTTT	CASSRQGDTGELFF
TRBV6-1	TRBJ2-7	-	many	TGTGCCAGCAGCTTAGGGGACTTAACGGCTTACGAGCAGTACTTC	CASSLGDLTAYEQYF
TRBV29-1	TRBJ2-5	TRBD2	-	TGCAGCGTCACGGCCCGCGGGGGAGAGACCCAGTACTTC	CSVTARGGETQYF
TRBV29-1	TRBJ2-2	TRBD1	-	TGCAGCGTTTACGATTCAGGGGGAACCGGGGAGCTGTTTTTT	CSVYDSGGTGELFF
TRBV11-2	TRBJ2-3	TRBD2	-	TGTGCCAGCAGCTTAGGGTGGTTTACTAGCGGGAGCGCAGATACGCAGTATTTT	CASSLGWFTSGSADTQYF
TRBV19	TRBJ1-5	-	-	TGTGCCACCCGGGAGACACTTTATAGCAATCAGCCCCAGCATTTT	CATRETLYSNQPQHF
TRBV6-1	TRBJ2-7	TRBD2	-	TGTGCCACGGGCGGGGGGGCCTACGAGCAGTACTTC	CATGGGAYEQYF
TRBV2	TRBJ2-2	-	-	TGTGCCAGCGGGTTAACGAACACCGGGGAGCTGTTTTTT	CASGLTNTGELFF
TRBV7-6	TRBJ2-5	-	-	TGTGCCAGCAGCAGAGGCGGGGCAATACAAGAGACCCAGTACTTC	CASSRGGAIQETQYF
TRBV7-9	TRBJ2-7	TRBD1	-	TGTGCCAGCAGCTTCTATGGAGGACAGGGTATCGAGCAGTACTTC	CASSFYGGQGIEQYF
TRBV11-2	TRBJ2-7	TRBD1	-	TGTGCCAGCAGCTTACAGTCGGGACAGCCGTACGAGCAGTACTTC	CASSLQSGQPYEQYF
TRBV7-2	TRBJ2-1	-	-	TGTGCCAGCAGCTTAGTGTTGGCCTTCAATGAGCAGTTCTTC	CASSLVLAFNEQFF
TRBV30	TRBJ1-6	-	-	TGTGCCTGGAGCATGCAGAATAATTCACCCCTCCACTTT	CAWSMQNNSPLHF
TRBV5-4	TRBJ2-5	TRBD2	-	TGTGCCAGCAGCGCAGCCTCCGGCGGGGGGTTTGGAGAGACCCAGTACTTC	CASSAASGGGFGETQYF